Following are 24 T cell receptor beta chains from one sample sequenced in a study of response to subunit inactivated influenza vaccine. MiXCR was run by TCRdb on the RT-PCR reads, yielding one entry per CDR3 protein. This table holds approximately 290,000 distinct CDR3 sequences, about 20% found once. The sequencing here drew on PBMCs from blood, taken less than 22 months after vaccination. These receptors were taken from a man between 50 and 69 years old who received an inactivated influenza vaccine.

V and J are TRBV4-2 and TRBJ2-3; TRBD1 matches 11 bases. This CDR3 is 16 amino acids long. Looked up from germline, CDR1 is LGHNA and CDR2 is YNFKEQ. V was clipped by 5 bases and J by 1 base; unmatched bases: 5. The CDR3 DNA follows: TGTGCCAGCAGCAAAATGGACAGGGGGCGCACAGATACGCAGTATTTT. This gives the protein CASSKMDRGRTDTQYF.

This chain links TRBV5-5 with TRBJ1-5, with TRBD1 matching over 8 bases. Unmatched junction bases numbered 3, after V lost 4 bases and J lost 0 bases. Germline CDR1 is SGHKS and CDR2 is YYEKEE (reference sequence). The CDR3 is 15 residues long. Here the CDR3 DNA reads TGTGCCAGCAGCCATACAGGGGGTAGCAATCAGCCCCAGCATTTT. Amino acids: CASSHTGGSNQPQHF.

This rearrangement joins TRBV6-5 to TRBJ1-2; a weak D match, TRBD1 (5 bases). The CDR3 is 14 residues long. The germline V gene has CDR1 MNHEY and CDR2 SVGAGI. V gave up 2 bases and J gave up 4 bases, with 11 bases separating them. Here the CDR3 reads CASSYEAGSYGYTF. The CDR3 bases are TGTGCCAGCAGTTACGAAGCAGGGAGCTATGGCTACACCTTC.

The J gene is TRBJ2-7, the V gene TRBV2, with 8 bases aligning to TRBD1. This CDR3 is built from 15 residues. V was clipped by 3 bases and J by 1 base; unmatched bases: 5. Germline V gives CDR1 SNHLY, CDR2 FYNNEI. The CDR3 sequence is CASSERTGLSYEQYF. CDR3 sequence (DNA): TGTGCCAGCAGTGAGCGGACAGGGCTATCCTACGAGCAGTACTTC.

The chain carries TRBV5-1 and TRBJ2-7; the match to TRBD1 covers 8 bases. Germline loops: CDR1 SGHRS, CDR2 YFSETQ. CDR3 length: 16 amino acids. Trimming removed 4 bases from V and 0 bases from J; junction bases left unmatched: 9. CDR3 DNA: TGCGCCAGCAGCGGGGCCAGGGGACAGGCCTCCTACGAGCAGTACTTC. This encodes CASSGARGQASYEQYF.

The V and J genes are TRBV28 and TRBJ2-3; no reliable D call. This CDR3 region has 13 residues. Per the germline V gene, CDR1 is MDHEN and CDR2 is SYDVKM. V was shortened by 6 bases and J by 2 bases, with 9 bases between the two germline ends. The CDR3 DNA reads TGTGCCAGCAGCCGACCGCTCACAGATACGCAGTATTTT. Protein sequence: CASSRPLTDTQYF.

This clonotype was detected only a few times. The chain carries TRBV20-1 and TRBJ1-1; a weak D match, TRBD1 (6 bases). Germline V gene sequence: CDR1 DFQATT, CDR2 SNEGSKA (reference sequence). The CDR3 covers 13 residues. V gave up 2 bases and J gave up 2 bases, with 9 bases separating them. CDR3: CSARRGGNTEAFF. For the CDR3, the DNA is TGCAGTGCTAGAAGAGGGGGTAACACTGAAGCTTTCTTT.

This clonotype was picked up a small number of times. The chain links TRBV7-9 to TRBJ2-2, with 8 bases that match TRBD1. This CDR3 has 16 amino acids. J lost 7 bases, V lost 2 bases, and 9 bases had no gene match. The germline V gene has CDR1 SEHNR and CDR2 FQNEAQ (reference sequence). The CDR3, as DNA: TGTGCCAGCAGCTTACCCCGGACAGGGTCTGGCGGGGAGCTGTTTTTT. It yields the protein CASSLPRTGSGGELFF. The full variable domain, with the rest looked up from reference TRBV7-9 and TRBJ2-2, is DTGVSQNPRHKITKRGQNVTFRCDPISEHNRLYWYRQTLGQGPEFLTYFQNEAQLEKSRLLSDRFSAERPKGSFSTLEIQRTEQGDSAMYLCASSLPRTGSGGELFFGEGSRLTVL.

The V and J genes are TRBV2 and TRBJ2-1; 12 nucleotides align to TRBD2. This CDR3 is 18 amino acids long. With 4 bases clipped from V and 1 base from J, the junction kept 8 bases outside the gene matches. CDR1 and CDR2 (germline): SNHLY, FYNNEI. CDR3 protein: CASSGTSGDPWSYNEQFF. For the CDR3, the DNA is TGTGCCAGCAGTGGGACTAGCGGGGACCCTTGGTCCTACAATGAGCAGTTCTTC.

The gene calls are TRBV6-5 and TRBJ2-6; 9 nucleotides line up with TRBD1. V was clipped by 5 bases and J by 4 bases; unmatched bases: 6. Germline V CDR1 and CDR2: MNHEY, SVGAGI. The CDR3 totals 16 residues. The CDR3 DNA follows: TGTGCCAGCAGTCACGGGACAGGGCTCGGGGCCAACGTCCTGACTTTC. Translating it yields CASSHGTGLGANVLTF.

Ten or more counts support this clonotype. This chain links TRBV4-2 with TRBJ1-4; weak D call: TRBD1 (5 bases). There are 15 residues in the CDR3. Germline assignment: CDR1 LGHNA and CDR2 YNFKEQ. Trimming shortened V by 0 bases and J by 5 bases, and 10 bases separated the two germline ends. This chain's CDR3 is CASSQEPRENEKLFF. CDR3 nucleotides: TGTGCCAGCAGCCAAGAACCCAGGGAGAATGAAAAACTGTTTTTT.

The rearrangement links TRBV7-2 to TRBJ2-3; 13 bases match TRBD2. CDR3 length equals 18 residues. Germline lookup yields CDR1 SGHTA and CDR2 FQGNSA. V dropped 2 bases and J dropped 1; count of bases not matched to a gene: 6. In nucleotides, the CDR3 is TGTGCCAGCAGCTTAACGACTAGCGGGGGGCCCGGCACAGATACGCAGTATTTT. It translates to CASSLTTSGGPGTDTQYF.

This clonotype was counted many times. This chain uses TRBV11-2 with TRBJ1-1; D gene ambiguous. The V end lost 4 bases, the J end lost 5 bases, and 11 bases lay between the germline ends. The length of the CDR3 is 13 residues. Germline V CDR1 and CDR2: SGHAT, FQNNGV. This CDR3 reads CASSSLFVTEAFF. CDR3 DNA: TGTGCCAGCAGCTCCCTTTTTGTAACTGAAGCTTTCTTT.

This clonotype showed up just a few times. The V gene is TRBV20-1, the J gene TRBJ1-4, with D tentatively TRBD1 (5 bases). The V gene's germline CDR1 is DFQATT and CDR2 SNEGSKA (reference sequence). CDR3 size: 14 residues. Trimming took 6 bases from V and 7 from J, leaving 18 bases between them. The CDR3 DNA reads TGCAGTGCCCCCCTTCGGGACGGGGGTGAAAAACTGTTTTTT. It codes for CSAPLRDGGEKLFF.

The chain couples TRBV12-3 or TRBV12-4 to TRBJ2-7, with D perhaps matching TRBD2 (5 bases). V lost 2 bases, J lost 6 bases, and 14 bases lay in between. The CDR3 is 14 residues long. As DNA, the CDR3 is TGTGCCAGCAGTTTAAGAGGGTTCGGTTCCGAGCAGTACTTC. This codes for CASSLRGFGSEQYF.

The rearrangement uses TRBV19 and TRBJ1-4; perhaps TRBD1 as D (5 bases). This CDR3 comprises 16 residues. V was clipped by 5 bases and J by 8 bases, with 21 bases between them. CDR1 and CDR2 (germline): LNHDA, SQIVND (reference sequence). Written as DNA, the CDR3 is TGTGCCAGTAGTCCTTTGGGACGGATGGTAGGCGAAAAACTGTTTTTT. Residues: CASSPLGRMVGEKLFF.

The chain recombines TRBV28 with TRBJ2-3, with TRBD1 as a possible D gene (6 bases). The CDR3 has 14 residues. Per the germline V gene, CDR1 is MDHEN and CDR2 is SYDVKM. The V end lost 6 bases, the J end lost 6 bases, and 16 bases lay between the germline ends. The CDR3 nucleotides are TGTGCCAGCAGCCGGGACATCGGGTTGGATACGCAGTATTTT. Amino acid sequence: CASSRDIGLDTQYF. Filled out from reference TRBV28 and TRBJ2-3, the complete variable domain reads DVKVTQSSRYLVKRTGEKVFLECVQDMDHENMFWYRQDPGLGLRLIYFSYDVKMKEKGDIPEGYSVSREKKERFSLILESASTNQTSMYLCASSRDIGLDTQYFGPGTRLTVL.

There are many counts of this clonotype. CDR3 DNA: TGTGCCAGCAGCTTGGGAAGGAGCTCCTACGAGCAGTACTTC. Its protein product is CASSLGRSSYEQYF. The chain combines TRBV5-6 with TRBJ2-7, with D unresolved. This CDR3 has 14 amino acids. With 0 bases removed from V and 0 bases from J, the gap between germline ends came to 7 bases. The germline V gene has CDR1 SGHDT and CDR2 YYEEEE. The variable domain in full, completed from reference TRBV5-6 and TRBJ2-7, reads DAGVTQSPTHLIKTRGQQVTLRCSPKSGHDTVSWYQQALGQGPQFIFQYYEEEERQRGNFPDRFSGHQFPNYSSELNVNALLLGDSALYLCASSLGRSSYEQYFGPGTRLTVT.

This clonotype occurred many times. The J gene is TRBJ1-5, the V gene TRBV18; D remains ambiguous. Per the germline V gene, CDR1 is KGHSH and CDR2 is LQKENI. The CDR3 contains 14 residues. V was trimmed by 0 bases and J by 1 base, leaving 4 bases between them. In DNA, the CDR3 is TGTGCCAGCTCACCACCGGGCAGCAATCAGCCCCAGCATTTT. Residues: CASSPPGSNQPQHF.

At least ten counts were recorded for this clonotype. J is TRBJ1-1 and V is TRBV29-1, with D uncertain. V was clipped by 4 bases and J by 8 bases, with 11 bases between them. From germline, CDR1 is SQVTM and CDR2 ANQGSEA. The CDR3 is made up of 11 amino acids. The chain's CDR3 is CSVGTQREAFF. CDR3 sequence (DNA): TGCAGCGTTGGGACTCAGCGAGAAGCTTTCTTT.

This clonotype was counted only a few times. The chain uses TRBV6-1 and TRBJ2-5; the match to TRBD2 covers 13 bases. Germline-derived CDR1 and CDR2 are MNHNS and SASEGT. J gave up 2 bases and V 6 bases, and 9 bases lay outside the gene matches. CDR3 size: 17 residues. The CDR3 nucleotides read TGTGCCAGCAGAACCGGGACTAGCGGGATTCCTCAAGAGACCCAGTACTTC. Its translation is CASRTGTSGIPQETQYF.

This clonotype was detected a few times. The rearrangement uses TRBV4-1 and TRBJ1-5, with D unresolved. Trimming left V 0 bases short and J 3 bases short, with 12 bases between. This CDR3 has 16 amino acids. Germline V gene lookup returns CDR1 MGHRA and CDR2 YSYEKL. Here the CDR3 reads CASSQEGRGANQPQHF. DNA for the CDR3: TGCGCCAGCAGCCAAGAAGGGAGAGGAGCCAATCAGCCCCAGCATTTT.

This clonotype was seen more than once but under ten times. The V and J genes are TRBV10-3 and TRBJ1-5, with D possibly being TRBD1 (6 bases). The CDR3 extends over 13 amino acids. V lost 3 bases and J 7 bases, leaving 10 bases between the germline ends. The germline V gene encodes CDR1 ENHRY and CDR2 SYGVKD. CDR3 sequence reads: CAISDRGGQPQHF. In nucleotides, the CDR3 is TGTGCCATCAGTGACAGGGGTGGACAGCCCCAGCATTTT.

The V gene is TRBV7-2, the J gene TRBJ1-2; D gene ambiguous. V lost 1 base and J 2 bases, leaving 8 bases between the germline ends. Looked up from germline, CDR1 is SGHTA and CDR2 is FQGNSA. The CDR3 length is 14 residues. CDR3 amino acids: CASSLGARNYGYTF. The DNA of the CDR3 is TGTGCCAGCAGCTTAGGGGCCAGAAACTATGGCTACACCTTC. Together with reference TRBV7-2 and TRBJ1-2, the CDR3 gives the full variable domain: GAGVSQSPSNKVTEKGKDVELRCDPISGHTALYWYRQSLGQGLEFLIYFQGNSAPDKSGLPSDRFSAERTGGSVSTLTIQRTQQEDSAVYLCASSLGARNYGYTFGSGTRLTVV.